Below, 18 T cell receptor beta chains from the same sample are listed, as sequenced in a study of blood T cell repertoires in COVID-19. Measured with immunoSEQ multiplex PCR; TCRdb has only the in-frame clones, and not every one. The table lists 210,000 or so clones, around nine tenths of them singletons. The source material was PBMCs or T cells enriched from blood (not recorded which). The source of these receptors is a woman aged 25 to 39 who had been exposed to COVID-19.

This clone was detected a few times. The rearrangement uses TRBV5-4 and TRBJ1-4; TRBD1 agrees at 8 bases. Germline V gives CDR1 SGHNT, CDR2 YYREEE (reference sequence). This CDR3 is built from 16 residues. J gave up 2 bases and V 0 bases, and 3 bases lay outside the gene matches. Written as DNA, the CDR3 is TGTGCCAGCAGCTTGGCAGGGGGCGGCACTAATGAAAAACTGTTTTTT. Protein sequence: CASSLAGGGTNEKLFF.

This clone has a single count. The CDR3 DNA reads TGCGCCAGCAGCCACATCAGGGGCTCCTACAATGAGCAGTTCTTC. It translates to CASSHIRGSYNEQFF. This chain links TRBV4-1 with TRBJ2-1; D is perhaps TRBD1 (6 bases). Germline V gives CDR1 MGHRA, CDR2 YSYEKL. V lost 3 bases and J lost 0, with 9 bases in between. This CDR3 has 15 residues.

Only one count was recorded for this clone. This chain uses TRBV5-6 with TRBJ2-1; TRBD2 is a possible D gene (5 bases). Between the trimmed V and J ends, which lost 5 bases and 5 bases, there was a span of 17 bases. Germline values: CDR1 SGHDT, CDR2 YYEEEE. The CDR3 is made up of 15 amino acids. CDR3 protein: CASRRLARANNEQFF. The CDR3 coding sequence is TGTGCCAGCAGAAGGCTAGCAAGGGCTAACAATGAGCAGTTCTTC.

The chain has TRBV1 and TRBJ2-4; the table's D call, TRBD2, was not checked against the DNA. TRBV1 is designated a pseudogene. CDR3 length: 13 residues. CDR3 residues: CTSSRRVGNIQYF. The DNA of the CDR3 is TGCACCAGCAGCCGGAGGGTTGGGAACATTCAGTACTTC.

This chain links TRBV7-9 with TRBJ1-2; 7 nucleotides align to TRBD1. Germline assignment: CDR1 SEHNR and CDR2 FQNEAQ (reference sequence). J was trimmed by 4 bases and V by 4 bases; bases with no gene match: 18. The CDR3 has 18 residues. CDR3 coding DNA: TGTGCCAGCAGCTCAACCGAGACAGGGTTGGACCTTGTCTATGGCTACACCTTC. This gives the protein CASSSTETGLDLVYGYTF.

This chain joins TRBV9 and TRBJ1-5; no firm D call. The V end was cut by 0 bases, the J end by 5 bases, with 6 bases between. The CDR3 contains 13 residues. Germline CDR1 SGDLS, CDR2 YYNGEE. CDR3 in DNA: TGTGCCAGCAGCGTAGGTTTAGATCAGCCCCAGCATTTT. Translating gives CASSVGLDQPQHF.

This clone was picked up one time. The chain recombines TRBV5-1 with TRBJ2-4; 8 bases agree with TRBD2. J lost 6 bases, V lost 6 bases, and 11 bases had no gene match. CDR3 length: 15 residues. The V gene's germline CDR1 is SGHRS and CDR2 YFSETQ. Written as DNA, the CDR3 is TGCGCCAGCACCCTCGAGGGACTAGAGACAAACATTCAGTACTTC. This sequence encodes CASTLEGLETNIQYF.

CDR3 sequence (DNA): TGTGCCAGCAGCCCGACCCGAAGACTGGTAGTAAAACTGTTTTTT. It encodes CASSPTRRLVVKLFF. This sequence joins TRBV28 and TRBJ1-4; D is unresolved. The germline V gene has CDR1 MDHEN and CDR2 SYDVKM. Trimming pared 6 bases from V and 10 bases from J, leaving 21 bases between. The CDR3 runs 15 residues.

The chain links TRBV5-1 to TRBJ2-7, with 7 positions matching TRBD1. The CDR3 covers 14 residues. The germline CDR1 and CDR2 sequences are SGHRS and YFSETQ. V shed 0 bases and J 4 bases; nucleotides not matched to a gene: 4. CDR3 sequence reads: CASSLGDRQYEQYF. The CDR3 nucleotides read TGCGCCAGCAGCTTGGGGGACAGACAGTACGAGCAGTACTTC.

The chain joins TRBV28 to TRBJ2-7, with 10 bases matching TRBD1. Germline V gives CDR1 MDHEN, CDR2 SYDVKM. There are 14 residues in the CDR3. The J segment lost 5 bases and the V segment lost 5 bases, leaving 6 bases of the junction unmatched. CDR3 protein: CASSKPGTGDEQYF. The CDR3, as DNA: TGTGCCAGCAGTAAACCCGGGACAGGGGACGAGCAGTACTTC.

This clone was found once. The genes are TRBV3-1 (or the pseudogene TRBV3-2) and TRBJ1-1; no firm D call. The germline V and J ends were trimmed by 1 base and 3 bases, with 6 bases remaining between them. The CDR3 loop spans 13 amino acids. Germline V lookup: CDR1 LGHDT, CDR2 YNNKEL (reference sequence). In DNA, the CDR3 is TGTGCCAGCAGCCAAGGGACTTACACTGAAGCTTTCTTT. It encodes CASSQGTYTEAFF.

The rearrangement joins TRBV7-9 to TRBJ2-1, with TRBD2 matching 9 bases. Germline lookup yields CDR1 SEHNR and CDR2 FQNEAQ (reference sequence). With V trimmed by 0 bases and J by 4 bases, 7 bases remained unmatched. This CDR3 is 17 amino acids long. CDR3 DNA sequence: TGTGCCAGCAGCTTAGCCCCAAGCGGGAGGAAATACAATGAGCAGTTCTTC. As protein: CASSLAPSGRKYNEQFF.

This rearrangement joins TRBV20-1 to TRBJ2-2; D gene uncertain. This CDR3 has 13 residues. V lost 3 bases, J lost 3 bases, and 8 bases lay in between. Germline V gene data show CDR1 as DFQATT and CDR2 as SNEGSKA (reference sequence). This chain's CDR3 is CSASVKYTGELFF. For the CDR3, the DNA is TGCAGTGCTAGTGTCAAATACACCGGGGAGCTGTTTTTT.

This rearrangement joins TRBV27 to TRBJ2-1; D is unresolved. The CDR3 covers 14 residues. The germline CDR1 and CDR2 sequences are MNHEY and SMNVEV (reference sequence). Trimming removed 5 bases at V and 5 bases at J, with 13 bases between. CDR3 protein: CASSPARTNNEQFF. The CDR3 bases are TGTGCCAGCAGTCCCGCCCGAACAAACAATGAGCAGTTCTTC.

The chain has TRBV7-2 and TRBJ2-2, with D possibly matching TRBD2 (7 bases). This CDR3 spans 17 amino acids. Per germline, CDR1 SGHTA and CDR2 FQGNSA. V lost 2 bases and J lost 7, with 20 bases in between. CDR3: CASSLSFPGGGGGELFF. Written as DNA, the CDR3 is TGTGCCAGCAGCTTATCGTTCCCGGGAGGAGGGGGCGGGGAGCTGTTTTTT.

This CDR3 is CASSVGVGAREKLFF. The DNA of the CDR3 is TGTGCCAGCAGCGTAGGGGTAGGGGCACGGGAAAAACTGTTTTTT. The V and J genes are TRBV9 and TRBJ1-4; maybe TRBD1 (5 bases). The CDR3 is 15 amino acids. V was trimmed by 0 bases and J by 8 bases, leaving 14 bases between them. Germline loops: CDR1 SGDLS, CDR2 YYNGEE.

The gene calls are TRBV27 and TRBJ1-1, with 7 bases aligning to TRBD1. Per germline, CDR1 MNHEY and CDR2 SMNVEV (reference sequence). This CDR3 has 13 amino acids. V trimming: 6 bases; J trimming: 5 bases; junction bases outside the gene matches: 6. CDR3 residues: CASRAGTATEAFF. The CDR3 coding sequence is TGTGCCAGCAGAGCCGGGACAGCGACTGAAGCTTTCTTT.

This clone was counted only a few times. The chain has TRBV6-5 and TRBJ2-3; 10 nucleotides line up with TRBD2. The junction had 6 bases not matched to a gene; V was cut back by 2 bases and J by 4 bases. The CDR3 has 16 residues. Germline lookup yields CDR1 MNHEY and CDR2 SVGAGI. For the CDR3, the DNA is TGTGCCAGCAGTTACCATACTAGCGGGAATCCAGATACGCAGTATTTT. This gives the protein CASSYHTSGNPDTQYF.